This TCR beta chain appears in the sequencing data of a study of control samples from healthy donors and cancer patients (dated by TCRdb to 2019 to 2021). Taken from the germline V gene, the CDR1 and CDR2 loops are KGHSY and FQNENV. Ends trimmed: V by 2 bases, J by 2 bases; bases unmatched to a gene: 0. Taken from cysteine to phenylalanine, the CDR3 has 15 residues. Left in the record is the CDR3 DNA by itself, 45 bases read in frame from the first base. Concerning this clone: The target of this receptor is not known. One base away there is no much larger clone; base qualities are not given.

Libraries came from the immunoSEQ multiplex PCR assay. The immuneACCESS repertoire file appears here via TCRdb, limited to in-frame rearrangements. These files lack a portion of the clones; in checked studies, under half of the deficit traces to unresolved V genes, and the cause of the others is not known. Present in this sample are about 94,000 clones, about nine tenths of which were seen just once. About 4% of the sample comes from the top ten. This clonotype originated in a woman aged 18-35 years in good health. The chain was built from TRBV16 and TRBJ2-6; TRBD1 matches 7 bases in the middle. The sample consisted of blood. In nucleotide form, the sequence is TGTGCCAGCAGCCAACAGGGGGCTGGGGCCAACGTCCTGACTTTC. Its protein reads: CASSQQGAGANVLTF.